This T cell receptor beta chain came from a study of OX40 agonist ivuxolimab in advanced cancers. Study-wide context: Dosing consisted of intravenous ivuxolimab at 0.01 to 10 mg/kg every 2 weeks. Study-level points and caveats: Some of the nonresponding patients also showed low levels of normalized T-cell clonal expansion.

The V gene's germline CDR1 is SGHNT and CDR2 YYREEE (reference sequence). This CDR3 has 15 residues. Trimming stripped 5 bases from V and 1 base from J, with 15 bases between. A word on this clone: Its antigen remains unidentified.

Here immunoSEQ multiplex PCR was the method, and the copy in TCRdb shows in-frame clones only, minus some. This repertoire shows over 55,000 clones, around 94% found once; its top ten account for about a sixth. This clonotype was sampled from an adult with an advanced solid tumor such as melanoma, head and neck, liver or kidney cancer. The sequencing here drew on CD4+ or CD8+ T cells sorted from blood, taken in a trial of the OX40 agonist ivuxolimab. This rearrangement joins TRBV5-4 to TRBJ1-1; D gene uncertain. The CDR3 sequence: CASRDLGKGNTEAFF. The CDR3 nucleotides are TGTGCCAGCAGGGACCTCGGGAAGGGGAACACTGAAGCTTTCTTT.